The following is a T cell receptor (beta chain) sequence with its context. As yet, its antigen is unknown. The data originate from a study of OX40 agonist ivuxolimab in advanced cancers. As for the study in general: The study gave patients intravenous ivuxolimab at 0.01 to 10 mg/kg every 2 weeks. Findings and limits, study-wide: Several nonresponders also turned out to have low normalized T-cell clonal expansion. Still undetermined is the antigen specificity of the expanded peripheral T cells.

This CDR3 is built from 15 residues. The V gene's germline CDR1 is LGHNA and CDR2 YNFKEQ. V was shortened by 1 base and J by 7 bases, with 13 bases between the two germline ends. Produced via immunoSEQ multiplex PCR; TCRdb's table is partial and in-frame only. The sample shows under 80,000 clones, about 88% of them seen only once. The material was CD4+ or CD8+ T cells sorted from blood, obtained in a trial of the OX40 agonist ivuxolimab. The rearrangement uses TRBV4-2 and TRBJ1-4; TRBD1 is a possible D gene (6 bases). This sequence originates from an adult with an advanced solid tumor such as melanoma, head and neck, liver or kidney cancer. Written as DNA, the CDR3 is TGTGCCAGCAGCCAAGGGGGGGCTGGGGGTGAAAAACTGTTTTTT. Translated: CASSQGGAGGEKLFF.